Below, 5 T cell receptor beta chains from the same sample are listed, as sequenced in a study of CD8 T cells in ankylosing spondylitis. One entry per CDR3 protein results from TCRdb running MiXCR on the 5' RACE reads. Among fewer than 25,000 distinct CDR3 sequences listed, over 10% were seen once. Sequencing was carried out using blood. The origin of the receptors is a male donor with ankylosing spondylitis or in good health (not recorded which).

This sequence joins TRBV5-1 and TRBJ2-7, with 10 nucleotides matching TRBD2. Germline trimming cut 4 bases from V and 4 bases from J; bases unmatched to any gene: 8. The CDR3 length is 15 residues. Per germline, CDR1 SGHRS and CDR2 YFSETQ. The CDR3 bases are TGCGCCAGCAGCCTGAGCGGGGGGGATGAATACGAGCAGTACTTC. This encodes CASSLSGGDEYEQYF.

Many counts were recorded for this clonotype. This chain joins TRBV12-3 or TRBV12-4 and TRBJ2-1; 9 nucleotides line up with TRBD1. CDR3 length equals 15 residues. Trimming cost V 6 bases and J 4 bases; bases outside gene matches: 7. DNA for the CDR3: TGTGCCAGCAGCAGGGACAGGGTCACATACAATGAGCAGTTCTTC. Translated: CASSRDRVTYNEQFF.

Only a few counts were recorded for this clonotype. This chain uses TRBV27 with TRBJ2-5; possible D gene TRBD1, 6 bases. The ends were cut back, 4 bases at V and 4 bases at J, with 13 bases in the middle. The germline CDR1 and CDR2 sequences are MNHEY and SMNVEV (reference sequence). The CDR3 loop spans 14 amino acids. CDR3 in DNA: TGTGCCAGCAGTTATACGACAGGATCAGAGACCCAGTACTTC. As protein: CASSYTTGSETQYF.

Of note for this clonotype: Since a much larger clone is just one base distant, this may be a read error. The chain is built from TRBV28 and TRBJ2-7; 7 bases line up with TRBD1. The CDR3 spans 14 residues. The junction had 9 bases not matched to a gene; V was cut back by 6 bases and J by 4 bases. Germline V gene lookup returns CDR1 MDHEN and CDR2 SYDVKM. The CDR3 coding sequence is TGTGCCAGCAGATGGCAAGGGACAGTTTACGAGCAGTACGTC. This codes for CASRWQGTVYEQYV.

J is TRBJ1-1 and V is TRBV6-1; D might be TRBD1 (5 bases). Germline V gene data show CDR1 as MNHNS and CDR2 as SASEGT. Trimming cost V 8 bases and J 2 bases, with 12 bases left between them. There are 13 residues in the CDR3. The CDR3 DNA reads as TGTGCCAGCGAAAGGGACGGAAACACTGAAGCTTTCTTT. Its translation is CASERDGNTEAFF.